This is a list of T cell receptor beta chains from one sample in a study of shared clonotypes between healthy human individuals. The method was immunoSEQ multiplex PCR; TCRdb's version includes in-frame clones alone and lacks a portion of them. This sample has about 1 million clones, with 70% to 80% found just once. The sequenced material came from memory CD4+ T cells sorted from blood. The source of these receptors is a young man in good health. Each CDR3 is given with its conserved first and last residue. The D gene is left open where the match is weak. The size of a clone is reported for some rows only, either as once, few or many, or as a class for expanded clones.

clone_size	d_call	v_call	j_call	cdr3_nt	cdr3_aa
-	TRBD2	TRBV11-2	TRBJ2-3	TGTGCCAGCAGCTACTCGCGGGGGGGCAAGACAGATACGCAGTATTTT	CASSYSRGGKTDTQYF
-	-	TRBV11-2	TRBJ2-5	TGTGCCAGCAGCTCGGGGCCGAAAGAGACCCAGTACTTC	CASSSGPKETQYF
-	-	TRBV11-3	TRBJ1-1	TGTGCCAGCAGCCAACAGGAGAACACTGAAGCTTTCTTT	CASSQQENTEAFF
few	-	TRBV6-1	TRBJ2-7	TGTGCCAGCAGTGAAGTCGCCGGCGCTCGAGGGGAGCAGTACTTC	CASSEVAGARGEQYF
few	TRBD2	TRBV7-2	TRBJ2-1	TGTGCCAGCAGCTGGGGGAGCGGGAGTGCGTCTGAGCAGTTCTTC	CASSWGSGSASEQFF
-	-	TRBV7-6	TRBJ2-1	TGTGCCAGCAGCTACCTTTCAGGCGAGCAGTTCTTC	CASSYLSGEQFF
-	-	TRBV7-6	TRBJ2-1	TGTGCCAGCAGCTCCCGTAGCATCGGCAATGAGCAGTTCTTC	CASSSRSIGNEQFF
-	-	TRBV5-1	TRBJ1-6	TGCGCCAGCAGCCCATACGGGGCGGGATTAAATTCACCCCTCCACTTT	CASSPYGAGLNSPLHF
-	TRBD2	TRBV5-1	TRBJ2-3	TGCGCCAGCAGCAGGGGACTAGCGGGAGCCAGCACAGATACGCAGTATTTT	CASSRGLAGASTDTQYF
-	TRBD1	TRBV16	TRBJ2-7	TGTGCCAGCAGCCAATCCACAGGGGGGCCCTTCGAGCAGTACTTC	CASSQSTGGPFEQYF
-	TRBD2	TRBV28	TRBJ2-7	TGTGCCAGCAGTCATAGCGGGGTGATAATCGGGCAGTACTTC	CASSHSGVIIGQYF
-	-	TRBV5-5	TRBJ2-5	TGTGCCAGCAGCTTGTATGGGGGCCAAGAGACCCAGTACTTC	CASSLYGGQETQYF
-	-	TRBV5-4	TRBJ2-7	TGTGCCAGCAGCTTCGGGGGTACTAAGACCCACGAGCAGTACTTC	CASSFGGTKTHEQYF
-	-	TRBV7-2	TRBJ2-3	TGTGCCAGCAGCTTCGCCGTGGATACGCAGTATTTT	CASSFAVDTQYF
-	TRBD1	TRBV19	TRBJ2-1	TGTGCCAGTAGTACCTGGACAGGGTCTAGGGTTAATGAGCAGTTCTTC	CASSTWTGSRVNEQFF
-	TRBD1	TRBV7-9	TRBJ2-5	TGTGCCAGCAGGGGTGACAGGGTACTCCAAGAGACCCAGTACTTC	CASRGDRVLQETQYF
-	TRBD2	TRBV9	TRBJ2-1	TGTGCCAGCAGCGTAGTCGCGGGAGCGTACAATGAGCAGTTCTTC	CASSVVAGAYNEQFF
-	TRBD1	TRBV19	TRBJ2-5	TGTGCCAGTTCGGACAGGGGTAACCAGTACTTC	CASSDRGNQYF
-	-	TRBV7-8	TRBJ2-5	TGTGCCAGCCGACGGAGGGTCGGGGAGACCCAGTACTTC	CASRRRVGETQYF
-	-	TRBV19	TRBJ2-5	TGTGCCAGTAGTGCGGGACGGGATCAAGAGACCCAGTACTTC	CASSAGRDQETQYF